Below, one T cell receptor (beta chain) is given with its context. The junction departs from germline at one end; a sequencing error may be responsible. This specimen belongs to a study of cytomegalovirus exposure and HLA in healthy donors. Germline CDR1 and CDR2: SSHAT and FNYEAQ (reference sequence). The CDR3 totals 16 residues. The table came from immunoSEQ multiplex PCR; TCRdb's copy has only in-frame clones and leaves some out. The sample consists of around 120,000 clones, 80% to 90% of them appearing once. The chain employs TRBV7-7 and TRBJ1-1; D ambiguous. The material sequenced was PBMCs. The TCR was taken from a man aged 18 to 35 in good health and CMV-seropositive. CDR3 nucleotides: TGTGCTAGCAGCCCGATAACTATGCGGGGGAACACTGAAGCTTTCTTT. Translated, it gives CASSPITMRGNTEAFF. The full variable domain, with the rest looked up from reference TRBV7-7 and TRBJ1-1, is GAGVSQSPRYKVTKRGQDVTLRCDPISSHATLYWYQQALGQGPEFLTYFNYEAQPDKSGLPSDRFSAERPEGSISTLTIQRTEQRDSAMYRCASSPITMRGNTEAFFGQGTRLTVV.